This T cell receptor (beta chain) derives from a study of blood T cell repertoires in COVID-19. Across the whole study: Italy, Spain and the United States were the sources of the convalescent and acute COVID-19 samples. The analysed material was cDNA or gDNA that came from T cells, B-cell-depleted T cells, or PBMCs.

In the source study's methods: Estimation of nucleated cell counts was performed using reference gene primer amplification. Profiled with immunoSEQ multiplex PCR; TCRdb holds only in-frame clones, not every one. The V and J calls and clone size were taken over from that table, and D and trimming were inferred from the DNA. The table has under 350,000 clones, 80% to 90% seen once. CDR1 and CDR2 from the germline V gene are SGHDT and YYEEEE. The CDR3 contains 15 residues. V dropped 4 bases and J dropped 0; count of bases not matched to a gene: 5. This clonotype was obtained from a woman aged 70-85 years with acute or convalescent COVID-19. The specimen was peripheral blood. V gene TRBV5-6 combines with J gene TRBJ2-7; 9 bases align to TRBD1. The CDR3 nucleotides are TGTGCCAGCAGCGTGGACAGGGGAATCTCCTACGAGCAGTACTTC. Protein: CASSVDRGISYEQYF. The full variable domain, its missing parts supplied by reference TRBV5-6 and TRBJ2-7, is DAGVTQSPTHLIKTRGQQVTLRCSPKSGHDTVSWYQQALGQGPQFIFQYYEEEERQRGNFPDRFSGHQFPNYSSELNVNALLLGDSALYLCASSVDRGISYEQYFGPGTRLTVT.